This paragraph reports one T cell receptor beta chain. The data stem from a study of control samples from healthy donors and cancer patients. The method was immunoSEQ multiplex PCR; TCRdb's version includes in-frame clones alone and lacks a portion of them. The table has around 200,000 clones, 90% to 95% seen once. The TCR was taken from a man between 18 and 29 years old in good health. Sequencing used blood.

CDR3 protein: CASSRAGNEKLFF. For the CDR3, the DNA is TGTGCCAGCAGTAGGGCAGGGAATGAAAAACTGTTTTTT. The V and J genes are TRBV25-1 and TRBJ1-4; possible D gene TRBD1, 5 bases. V was clipped by 5 bases and J by 5 bases, with 9 bases between them. There are 13 residues in the CDR3. CDR1 MGHDK and CDR2 SYGVNS come from the germline V gene.